Below, 32 T cell receptor beta chains from the same sample are listed, as sequenced in a study of CD8 T cells in ankylosing spondylitis. A single record per CDR3 protein comes from TCRdb applying MiXCR to the 5' RACE reads. The data hold around 220,000 distinct CDR3 sequences, with about 10% observed a single time. Input material: blood, either unsorted or a sorted T cell fraction (not recorded which). The receptors were sampled from a male donor with ankylosing spondylitis or in good health (not recorded which).

The V gene is TRBV12-3 or TRBV12-4, the J gene TRBJ2-1, with D possibly being TRBD1 or TRBD2 (5 bases each). The CDR3 loop spans 15 amino acids. Trimming took 9 bases from V and 2 from J, leaving 17 bases between them. This CDR3 is CASSLGPTTYNEQFF. In nucleotides, the CDR3 is TGTGCCAGTTCCTTGGGACCGACTACCTACAATGAGCAGTTCTTC.

This clonotype appeared many times. The CDR3, as DNA: TGTGCCAGCAGTTTCGGCCACACCGGGGAGCTGTTTTTT. Encoded protein: CASSFGHTGELFF. The V and J genes are TRBV12-3 or TRBV12-4 and TRBJ2-2; D is unclear. V shed 3 bases and J shed 3 bases, with 5 bases lying between them. The length of the CDR3 is 13 residues.

This clonotype was detected ten times or more. The chain has TRBV20-1 and TRBJ2-2, with no clear D. V shed 0 bases and J shed 1 base, with 6 bases lying between them. The germline V gene encodes CDR1 DFQATT and CDR2 SNEGSKA (reference sequence). This CDR3 comprises 14 residues. The DNA for the CDR3 is TGCAGTGCTAGAGACCAACTGAACACCGGGGAGCTGTTTTTT. Its protein is CSARDQLNTGELFF.

Many counts were recorded for this clonotype. The gene calls are TRBV12-3 or TRBV12-4 and TRBJ2-3; no firm D call. The CDR3 totals 15 residues. V gave up 5 bases and J gave up 2 bases, with 14 bases separating them. CDR3 DNA: TGTGCCAGCAGTCCCGACACCTCATCCACAGATACGCAGTATTTT. Its protein is CASSPDTSSTDTQYF.

This clonotype has a count of ten or more. This sequence joins TRBV18 and TRBJ2-7, with TRBD1 identical over 7 bases. Germline-derived CDR1 and CDR2 are KGHSH and LQKENI. V shed 6 bases and J 6 bases; nucleotides not matched to a gene: 8. This CDR3 region has 13 residues. The CDR3 region has the DNA TGTGCCAGCTCGCCCACAGGGGTGGGCGAGCAGTACTTC. Translation: CASSPTGVGEQYF.

This clonotype was detected ten times or more. V gene TRBV7-2 combines with J gene TRBJ2-2; TRBD2 agrees at 13 bases. CDR1 and CDR2 (germline): SGHTA, FQGNSA. The trim removed 1 base at V and 8 bases at J, leaving 4 bases unmatched. This CDR3 is 16 amino acids long. The DNA for the CDR3 is TGTGCCAGCAGCTTAGAACTAGCGGGGGGGCGTGGGGAGCTGTTTTTT. Its protein product is CASSLELAGGRGELFF.

The rearrangement uses TRBV20-1 and TRBJ2-1, with 7 bases lining up with TRBD2. The CDR3 loop spans 14 amino acids. Losses at the gene ends were 6 bases for V and 3 bases for J; bases not matched to a gene: 8. Germline V lookup: CDR1 DFQATT, CDR2 SNEGSKA (reference sequence). CDR3 nucleotide sequence: TGCAGTGCACCAAGCGGGGCCATCTACAATGAGCAGTTCTTC. It yields the protein CSAPSGAIYNEQFF.

In its sample, this clonotype was seen many times. This chain joins TRBV10-3 and TRBJ2-2; TRBD2 matches at 8 bases. This CDR3 region has 12 residues. CDR1 and CDR2 from the germline V gene are ENHRY and SYGVKD. Trimming removed 11 bases from V and 2 bases from J; junction bases left unmatched: 1. The DNA for the CDR3 is TGTGCCGCGGGGGGAAACACCGGGGAGCTGTTTTTT. Encoded protein: CAAGGNTGELFF.

This clonotype has at least ten counts. The chain couples TRBV11-2 to TRBJ2-2; the match to TRBD2 covers 11 bases. The CDR3 has 15 residues. V shed 3 bases and J 4 bases; nucleotides not matched to a gene: 1. Germline lookup yields CDR1 SGHAT and CDR2 FQNNGV. The CDR3 loop reads CASSFGLAGTGELFF. CDR3 nucleotide sequence: TGTGCCAGCAGCTTCGGACTAGCGGGCACCGGGGAGCTGTTTTTT.

This clonotype was seen repeatedly, ten times or more. This chain connects TRBV11-2 to TRBJ2-3; D is undetermined. Germline V gene sequence: CDR1 SGHAT, CDR2 FQNNGV. Trimming cost V 1 base and J 8 bases, with 7 bases left between them. The CDR3 length is 12 residues. CDR3 nucleotide sequence: TGTGCCAGCAGCTTAGGTCTCGGTACGCAGTATTTT. As protein: CASSLGLGTQYF. Full variable domain (outside the CDR3, taken from reference TRBV11-2 and TRBJ2-3): EAGVAQSPRYKIIEKRQSVAFWCNPISGHATLYWYQQILGQGPKLLIQFQNNGVVDDSQLPKDRFSAERLKGVDSTLKIQPAKLEDSAVYLCASSLGLGTQYFGPGTRLTVL.

This clonotype was picked up many times. The chain combines TRBV7-2 with TRBJ2-1, with TRBD1 matching 8 bases. CDR1 is SGHTA, CDR2 FQGNSA, per germline. V lost 5 bases to trimming and J lost 7 bases; unmatched junction nucleotides: 4. The length of the CDR3 is 13 residues. The chain's CDR3 is CASSPDRENEQFF. CDR3 DNA sequence: TGTGCCAGCAGCCCGGACAGGGAAAATGAGCAGTTCTTC. Supplemented by reference TRBV7-2 and TRBJ2-1, the full variable domain reads GAGVSQSPSNKVTEKGKDVELRCDPISGHTALYWYRQSLGQGLEFLIYFQGNSAPDKSGLPSDRFSAERTGGSVSTLTIQRTQQEDSAVYLCASSPDRENEQFFGPGTRLTVL.

The chain combines TRBV12-3 or TRBV12-4 with TRBJ2-5; 7 bases map to TRBD1. CDR3 length equals 12 residues. V was pared by 11 bases and J by 0 bases, with 3 bases of the junction left unmatched. CDR3 loop: CAGGQDQETQYF. The CDR3, as DNA: TGTGCCGGTGGACAGGACCAAGAGACCCAGTACTTC.

This clonotype was seen at least ten times. V usage is TRBV6-5 and J usage is TRBJ2-7; 10 bases are a match to TRBD1. The germline V gene encodes CDR1 MNHEY and CDR2 SVGAGI. V trimming: 2 bases; J trimming: 0 bases; junction bases outside the gene matches: 4. CDR3 size: 16 residues. CDR3 nucleotide sequence: TGTGCCAGCAGTTACCTGGGACAGGGGACCTCCTACGAGCAGTACTTC. This encodes CASSYLGQGTSYEQYF.

V gene TRBV29-1 combines with J gene TRBJ2-1; 10 bases align to TRBD2. The CDR3 length is 13 residues. The germline V gene has CDR1 SQVTM and CDR2 ANQGSEA. V lost 4 bases and J lost 7; bases outside the gene matches: 4. CDR3 nucleotide sequence: TGCAGCGTTGCCTCTAGCGGGGGAAATGAGCAGTTCTTC. Its translation: CSVASSGGNEQFF.

This clonotype has just a few counts. The gene calls are TRBV9 and TRBJ2-5; 7 bases are a match to TRBD1. The germline V gene has CDR1 SGDLS and CDR2 YYNGEE. The CDR3 sequence is 14 residues long. V shed 6 bases and J 5 bases; nucleotides not matched to a gene: 10. Here the CDR3 DNA reads TGTGCCAGCAACAGACAGGGAAAGGCGGAGACCCAGTACTTC. It codes for CASNRQGKAETQYF. The whole variable domain, remainder taken from reference TRBV9 and TRBJ2-5, is DSGVTQTPKHLITATGQRVTLRCSPRSGDLSVYWYQQSLDQGLQFLIQYYNGEERAKGNILERFSAQQFPDLHSELNLSSLELGDSALYFCASNRQGKAETQYFGPGTRLLVL.

This clonotype was recorded many times. This chain links TRBV12-3 or TRBV12-4 with TRBJ2-3, with 8 bases aligning to TRBD2. After removal of 5 bases from V and 1 base from J, the junction contained 2 bases not matched to a gene. The CDR3 is 14 amino acids. Written as DNA, the CDR3 is TGTGCCAGCAGTCAAGCGGGGGGCACAGATACGCAGTATTTT. Amino acids: CASSQAGGTDTQYF.

The CDR3 protein is CASSSTGSPSYEQYF. As DNA, the CDR3 is TGTGCCAGCAGCTCGACAGGATCGCCCTCCTACGAGCAGTACTTC. This chain links TRBV11-3 with TRBJ2-7; D is perhaps TRBD1 (6 bases). The germline CDR1 and CDR2 sequences are SGHNT and YENEEA. V lost 4 bases and J 0 bases, leaving 13 bases between the germline ends. The CDR3 covers 15 residues.

This clonotype was recorded many times. The V call is TRBV20-1, the J call TRBJ2-2; unclear D gene. Germline V lookup: CDR1 DFQATT, CDR2 SNEGSKA (reference sequence). V lost 0 bases, J lost 4 bases, and 12 bases lay in between. The CDR3 covers 15 residues. This CDR3 is CSARDPGRTTGELFF. Written as DNA, the CDR3 is TGCAGTGCTAGAGATCCAGGACGGACCACCGGGGAGCTGTTTTTT.

This clonotype was detected ten times or more. The V call is TRBV12-3 or TRBV12-4, the J call TRBJ2-7; the D call may be TRBD1 or TRBD2 (5 bases each). CDR3 length equals 14 residues. Trimming removed 7 bases at V and 2 bases at J, with 15 bases between. The CDR3 here is CASKIRDGTYEQYF. The CDR3 region has the DNA TGTGCCAGCAAAATCCGGGACGGCACCTACGAGCAGTACTTC.

This clonotype was seen ten or more times. The chain has TRBV20-1 and TRBJ2-2; no reliable D call. The V and J ends lost 3 bases and 3 bases respectively, with 5 bases between them. The CDR3 covers 12 residues. Looked up from germline, CDR1 is DFQATT and CDR2 is SNEGSKA (reference sequence). In nucleotides, the CDR3 is TGCAGTGCTAGCAGAGACACCGGGGAGCTGTTTTTT. It is translated as CSASRDTGELFF.

About this clonotype: This may be a read error: a much more frequent sequence differs by one nucleotide. The rearrangement joins TRBV7-9 to TRBJ1-6; D perhaps matches TRBD1 (5 bases). This CDR3 has 15 residues. Germline-derived CDR1 and CDR2 are SEHNR and FQNEAQ (reference sequence). Trimming took off 5 bases at V and 5 bases at J, with 13 bases between the two ends. The CDR3 loop is CASSRRGRNNSPLHF. The DNA for the CDR3 is TGTGCCAGCAGCCGCCGGGGCCGCAATAATTCACCCCTCCACTTT.

Points on this clonotype: One junction end disagrees with the germline gene, perhaps due to a read error. The gene calls are TRBV3-1 and TRBJ2-5; 7 nucleotides align to TRBD1. The CDR3 sequence is 15 residues long. The germline CDR1 and CDR2 sequences are LGHDT and YNNKEL (reference sequence). This CDR3 reads CACSQSTGSGETQYF. The CDR3 DNA is TGTGCCTGCAGCCAATCGACAGGGTCGGGAGAGACCCAGTACTTC.

V is TRBV3-1 and J is TRBJ2-1; 14 nucleotides agree with TRBD2. J gave up 8 bases and V 8 bases, and 8 bases lay outside the gene matches. The length of the CDR3 is 15 residues. CDR1 and CDR2 from the germline V gene are LGHDT and YNNKEL (reference sequence). The CDR3 region has the DNA TGTGCCAGCTCCCTAGGACTAGCGGGGGGCTATGAGCAGTTCTTC. This translates into CASSLGLAGGYEQFF.

The table lists this clonotype with many counts. The chain recombines TRBV12-3 or TRBV12-4 with TRBJ1-3; perhaps TRBD1 as D (5 bases). The CDR3 contains 14 residues. V gave up 3 bases and J gave up 0 bases, with 6 bases separating them. CDR3 sequence: CASSFRDSGNTIYF. The DNA of the CDR3 is TGTGCCAGCAGTTTCAGGGACTCTGGAAACACCATATATTTT.

This clonotype was seen many times. V is TRBV29-1 and J is TRBJ1-4; 8 nucleotides match TRBD1. The germline V gene encodes CDR1 SQVTM and CDR2 ANQGSEA. The length of the CDR3 is 16 residues. After removal of 6 bases from V and 8 bases from J, the junction contained 17 bases not matched to a gene. CDR3 sequence (DNA): TGCAGCGTCCAACGGACAGGGAGTCGGCGTGGGGAAAAACTGTTTTTT. This sequence encodes CSVQRTGSRRGEKLFF.

The chain links TRBV12-3 or TRBV12-4 to TRBJ2-2; D is ambiguous. V dropped 5 bases and J dropped 1 base, with 11 bases sitting between them. This CDR3 is 15 amino acids long. The CDR3 protein is CASSLRPGNTGELFF. The CDR3 DNA follows: TGTGCCAGCAGTCTTCGGCCAGGGAACACCGGGGAGCTGTTTTTT.

This clonotype has more than one count but fewer than ten. V is TRBV11-1 and J is TRBJ2-1, with D maybe TRBD2 (7 bases). The CDR3 totals 19 residues. CDR1 is SGHAT, CDR2 FQDESV, per germline (reference sequence). With 1 base removed from V and 0 bases from J, the gap between germline ends came to 19 bases. The CDR3 DNA reads as TGTGCCAGCAGCTTAGGATTTGGCGGGGGCCCCTCCTCCTACAATGAGCAGTTCTTC. It yields the protein CASSLGFGGGPSSYNEQFF.

The chain carries TRBV11-2 and TRBJ2-1; 11 nucleotides match TRBD1. The CDR3 runs to 17 residues. V trimming: 5 bases; J trimming: 6 bases; junction bases outside the gene matches: 12. From germline, CDR1 is SGHAT and CDR2 FQNNGV. CDR3: CASSLTMGQGGSNEQFF. CDR3 in DNA: TGTGCCAGCAGCCTTACTATGGGACAGGGGGGGAGCAATGAGCAGTTCTTC.

This clonotype was observed at least ten times. J is TRBJ2-1 and V is TRBV5-1; D might be TRBD1 (6 bases). The V and J ends lost 2 bases and 4 bases respectively, with 13 bases between them. The CDR3 extends over 15 amino acids. CDR1 SGHRS and CDR2 YFSETQ come from the germline V gene. Written as DNA, the CDR3 is TGCGCCAGCAGCTTTGTGCAGGGGATTTACAATGAGCAGTTCTTC. This sequence encodes CASSFVQGIYNEQFF.

At least ten counts were recorded for this clonotype. The V and J genes are TRBV5-1 and TRBJ2-3, with 7 bases fitting TRBD1. CDR3 length: 15 residues. Germline V gene sequence: CDR1 SGHRS, CDR2 YFSETQ. J lost 2 bases, V lost 2 bases, and 5 bases had no gene match. The CDR3 DNA sequence: TGCGCCAGCAGCTTATCAGGGGGTCCCACAGATACGCAGTATTTT. Amino acid sequence: CASSLSGGPTDTQYF.

The chain links TRBV5-6 to TRBJ2-1; TRBD2 matches at 15 bases. Germline V gene lookup returns CDR1 SGHDT and CDR2 YYEEEE. The CDR3 length is 17 residues. V shed 2 bases, J shed 5 bases, and the junction held 5 bases outside the gene matches. The CDR3 sequence is CASSLGTSGGSNNEQFF. CDR3 DNA: TGTGCCAGCAGCTTAGGGACTAGCGGGGGGAGCAACAATGAGCAGTTCTTC.

This chain joins TRBV5-1 and TRBJ1-6, with a tentative D call TRBD1 (6 bases). Germline values: CDR1 SGHRS, CDR2 YFSETQ. CDR3 length equals 13 residues. The V gene lost 4 bases and the J gene lost 7 bases, with 9 bases spanning the gap. This CDR3 reads CASSDRLNSPLHF. The CDR3 bases are TGCGCCAGCAGCGACAGGCTAAATTCACCCCTCCACTTT.